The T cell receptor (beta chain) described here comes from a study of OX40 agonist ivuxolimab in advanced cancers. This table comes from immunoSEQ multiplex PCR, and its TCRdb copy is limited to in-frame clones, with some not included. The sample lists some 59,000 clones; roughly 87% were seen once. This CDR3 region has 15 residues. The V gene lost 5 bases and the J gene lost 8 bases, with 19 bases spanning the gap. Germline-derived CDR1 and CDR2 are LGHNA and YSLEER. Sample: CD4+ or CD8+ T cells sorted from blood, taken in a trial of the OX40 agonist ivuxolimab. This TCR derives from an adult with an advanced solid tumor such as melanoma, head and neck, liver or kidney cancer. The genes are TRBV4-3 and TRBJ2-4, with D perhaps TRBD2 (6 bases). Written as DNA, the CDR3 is TGCGCCAGCAGCTCCACCCTCGAGACGGGGGACATTCAGTACTTC. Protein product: CASSSTLETGDIQYF.